A single sample gave rise to the 15 T cell receptor beta chains below, sequenced in a study of T cells in Graves' hyperthyroidism and ophthalmopathy. Amplified regions were TCR beta CDR3 sequences from RNA transcripts. The HTBI primer set served for first-round RT-PCR of the TCR CDR3. TCRdb called the multiplex PCR reads again in MiXCR, with one record for every CDR3 protein. There are over 400,000 distinct CDR3 sequences in the sample; 22% occur only once, and around 54% lies in the top ten. Sequenced input: blood. The receptors were sampled from a woman aged 70-85 years with Graves' ophthalmopathy.

This clonotype was recorded many times. The rearrangement joins TRBV12-3 or TRBV12-4 to TRBJ2-3; D ambiguous. This CDR3 contains 11 residues. V lost 7 bases, J lost 4 bases, and 6 bases lay in between. This CDR3 reads CASKQADTQYF. The CDR3, as DNA: TGTGCCAGCAAACAAGCAGATACGCAGTATTTT.

The rearrangement joins TRBV4-3 to TRBJ1-4; D is unclear. V was trimmed by 1 base and J by 3 bases, leaving 9 bases between them. The CDR3 is made up of 15 amino acids. Germline V lookup: CDR1 LGHNA, CDR2 YSLEER. The CDR3 DNA is TGCGCCAGCAGCCAAGTGGGCCAAGCTAATGAAAAACTGTTTTTT. It is translated as CASSQVGQANEKLFF.

The chain is built from TRBV19 and TRBJ1-2, with 9 positions matching TRBD1. Germline CDR1 is LNHDA and CDR2 is SQIVND (reference sequence). V dropped 5 bases and J dropped 2; count of bases not matched to a gene: 6. This CDR3 contains 15 residues. The CDR3 region is CASSAGQGPNYGYTF. The CDR3 DNA reads TGTGCCAGTAGTGCCGGACAGGGGCCAAACTATGGCTACACCTTC.

J is TRBJ2-1 and V is TRBV7-8; D is possibly TRBD2 (6 bases). The V end lost 3 bases, the J end lost 8 bases, and 17 bases lay between the germline ends. Germline V CDR1 and CDR2: SGHVS, FQNEAQ. The CDR3 length is 15 residues. The CDR3 DNA reads as TGTGCCAGCAGCTTGTGGGAGGCCGGAGGCGATGAGCAGTTCTTC. Encoded protein: CASSLWEAGGDEQFF.

DNA of the CDR3: TGTGCCTGGAGTAAGCCTCTGTGGACCCAGTACTTC. Protein: CAWSKPLWTQYF. The chain carries TRBV30 and TRBJ2-5; D ambiguous. Trimming removed 2 bases at V and 7 bases at J, with 11 bases between. This CDR3 is built from 12 residues. Germline V lookup: CDR1 GTSNPN, CDR2 SVGIG (reference sequence).

The rearrangement links TRBV6-1 to TRBJ1-5, with 11 bases lining up with TRBD1. V was clipped by 4 bases and J by 1 base; unmatched bases: 0. This CDR3 has 15 residues. CDR1 is MNHNS, CDR2 SASEGT, per germline. The chain's CDR3 is CASSGTGGSNQPQHF. In DNA, the CDR3 is TGTGCCAGCAGTGGGACAGGGGGCAGCAATCAGCCCCAGCATTTT.

This clonotype was seen many times. The J gene is TRBJ2-2, the V gene TRBV5-5; D remains ambiguous. The V gene's germline CDR1 is SGHKS and CDR2 YYEKEE (reference sequence). This CDR3 has 15 residues. The V gene lost 0 bases and the J gene lost 0 bases, with 6 bases spanning the gap. The CDR3 region is CASSLVGTNTGELFF. In DNA, the CDR3 is TGTGCCAGCAGCTTGGTGGGCACGAACACCGGGGAGCTGTTTTTT.

The sample holds many counts of this clonotype. The rearrangement links TRBV11-3 to TRBJ2-1; 9 bases match TRBD1. This CDR3 contains 16 residues. V was clipped by 4 bases and J by 6 bases; unmatched bases: 10. CDR1 is SGHNT, CDR2 YENEEA, per germline. The CDR3 bases are TGTGCCAGCAGCTGGGGACAGGGTAAAAGCAGCAATGAGCAGTTCTTC. It is translated as CASSWGQGKSSNEQFF.

This clonotype was seen at least ten times. This rearrangement joins TRBV7-9 to TRBJ2-1; possibly TRBD1 for D (7 bases). Germline V gene data show CDR1 as SEHNR and CDR2 as FQNEAQ (reference sequence). The CDR3 is made up of 14 amino acids. The V end lost 3 bases, the J end lost 7 bases, and 13 bases lay between the germline ends. The CDR3 spells CASSFRGARNEQFF. The CDR3 bases are TGTGCCAGCAGCTTCAGGGGGGCTCGGAATGAGCAGTTCTTC.

This clonotype was detected ten times or more. The chain carries TRBV7-2 and TRBJ1-2; no reliable D call. The CDR3 extends over 13 amino acids. V was pared by 4 bases and J by 4 bases, with 10 bases between. Per germline, CDR1 SGHTA and CDR2 FQGNSA. The CDR3 coding sequence is TGTGCCAGCAGCTCCCTTGGGCCCTATGGCTACACCTTC. This translates into CASSSLGPYGYTF.

The V gene is TRBV5-4, the J gene TRBJ1-6, with D possibly being TRBD1 (5 bases). Trimming pared 4 bases from V and 0 bases from J, leaving 11 bases between. Germline V gives CDR1 SGHNT, CDR2 YYREEE (reference sequence). This CDR3 is built from 16 residues. Here the CDR3 DNA reads TGTGCCAGCAGCATAGGGGCCACCTCCTATAATTCACCCCTCCACTTT. Its protein product is CASSIGATSYNSPLHF.

This CDR3 reads CASRVTGTNTEAFF. As DNA, the CDR3 is TGTGCCAGCAGAGTGACGGGGACAAACACTGAAGCTTTCTTT. The rearrangement joins TRBV6-1 to TRBJ1-1; D might be TRBD1 (6 bases). V was shortened by 6 bases and J by 2 bases, with 13 bases between the two germline ends. CDR1 is MNHNS and CDR2 is SASEGT in the germline V gene. CDR3 size: 14 residues.

On this clonotype itself: This could be a read error, since a much larger clone is one nucleotide away. The CDR3 end shows no conserved phenylalanine or tryptophan, and so a read error is likely. This chain uses TRBV2 with TRBJ1-5; 10 bases line up with TRBD1. From germline, CDR1 is SNHLY and CDR2 FYNNEI. The CDR3 runs 15 residues. V lost 7 bases and J lost 1; bases outside the gene matches: 4. This CDR3 reads CASTADRGSNQPQHL. The CDR3 nucleotides are TGTGCCAGCACAGCGGACAGGGGGAGCAATCAGCCCCAGCATCTT.

This clonotype was counted only a few times. The V and J genes are TRBV6-1 and TRBJ2-2, with TRBD2 identical over 8 bases. Per the germline V gene, CDR1 is MNHNS and CDR2 is SASEGT. Trimming cost V 6 bases and J 6 bases; bases outside gene matches: 6. CDR3 length: 14 residues. CDR3 protein: CASRQTSAPGELFF. CDR3 nucleotide sequence: TGTGCCAGCAGGCAGACTAGCGCGCCCGGGGAGCTGTTTTTT.

This clonotype showed up many times. The chain has TRBV2 and TRBJ2-7; 7 bases map to TRBD1. CDR1 is SNHLY and CDR2 is FYNNEI in the germline V gene. The CDR3 consists of 16 residues. V gave up 5 bases and J gave up 4 bases; unmatched junction bases: 14. The CDR3 protein is CASSRLYRGAGYEQYF. Written as DNA, the CDR3 is TGTGCCAGCAGTAGACTGTACAGGGGCGCGGGTTACGAGCAGTACTTC.